A selection of T cell receptor beta chains follows, all from one sample in a study of blood T cell repertoires in COVID-19. The method was immunoSEQ multiplex PCR; TCRdb's version includes in-frame clones alone and lacks a portion of them. The sample contains under 350,000 clones, 86% of which appear only once. Sequencing was carried out using PBMCs or T cells enriched from blood (not recorded which). These receptors all come from a woman under 30 who had recovered from COVID-19. Each CDR3 is given with its conserved first and last residue. A D gene is named only where the DNA matches it firmly. Some rows have no size entry. The others give once, few or many, or a class for an expanded clone.

TRBD1 19 TRBJ1-4 few TRBV9 TGTGCCAGCAGCGCCGATAGTGGGACAGGGCTTTATGGTAATGAAAAACTGTTTTTT CASSADSGTGLYGNEKLFF
TRBD1 15 TRBJ1-6 . TRBV19 TGTGCCAGTAGTACGGGACAGGGCTATAATTCACCCCTCCACTTT CASSTGQGYNSPLHF
TRBD1 14 TRBJ1-2 once TRBV11-2 TGTGCCAGCAGCAGACAGGGGGCCAACTATGGCTACACCTTC CASSRQGANYGYTF
TRBD2 20 TRBJ2-1 . TRBV3-1/TRBV3-2 TGTGCCAGCAGCCAAGTGAACGGGATCAAGATCCGGGGGGGCCGCAATGAGCAGTTCTTC CASSQVNGIKIRGGRNEQFF
. 11 TRBJ2-1 . TRBV12-3/TRBV12-4 TGTGCCAGCAGTTTACGCGGTGAGCAGTTCTTC CASSLRGEQFF
. 13 TRBJ2-1 . TRBV28 TGTGCCAGTATTAAGGGAGCGAACAATGAGCAGTTCTTC CASIKGANNEQFF
. 11 TRBJ2-5 . TRBV11-2 TGTGCCAGCAGCCTAACGGAGACCCAGTACTTC CASSLTETQYF
TRBD2 16 TRBJ2-1 . TRBV3-1/TRBV3-2 TGTGCCAGCAGCCCAGAAAGGGCGGGGGTCTACAATGAGCAGTTCTTC CASSPERAGVYNEQFF
TRBD2 16 TRBJ2-5 . TRBV19 TGTGCCAGTAGTAGCTCCCCGGGACTAGGGACGGAGACCCAGTACTTC CASSSSPGLGTETQYF
. 15 TRBJ1-4 . TRBV5-1 TGCGCCAGCAGCTTGGCCTTCGCGCGCGAAGAAAAACTGTTTTTT CASSLAFAREEKLFF
TRBD2 16 TRBJ2-1 . TRBV14 TGTGCCAGCAGCCAACTAGCGGGGGTCTCCTACAATGAGCAGTTCTTC CASSQLAGVSYNEQFF
. 12 TRBJ1-4 few TRBV6-2/TRBV6-3 TGTGCCAGCAGCTCCGGGACAGAAAAACTGTTTTTT CASSSGTEKLFF
TRBD2 14 TRBJ2-7 once TRBV27 TGTGCCAGCAGTCCCCCCGGGGGGTCGTACGAGCAGTACTTC CASSPPGGSYEQYF
. 13 TRBJ2-1 . TRBV4-2 TGTGCCAGCAGCCAAGCTAGTCTAAATGAGCAGTTCTTC CASSQASLNEQFF
. 15 TRBJ1-1 . TRBV28 TGTGCCAGCAGTCCCCGGGAGGGCTGGAGCACTGAAGCTTTCTTT CASSPREGWSTEAFF
TRBD1 13 TRBJ1-1 . TRBV19 TGTGCCACAAGGACAGGGGGCGCGAGTGAAGCTTTCTTT CATRTGGASEAFF
. 14 TRBJ2-7 . TRBV18 TGTGCCAGCTCACCTGATCACAGGGAAGGCGAGCAGTACTTC CASSPDHREGEQYF
. 13 TRBJ1-1 . TRBV19 TGTGCCAGTAGTTGGCTAGGAGGCACTGAAGCTTTCTTT CASSWLGGTEAFF
TRBD1 16 TRBJ2-1 . TRBV6-1 TGTGCCAGCAGTGAATTTGGGACAGGAGCCTACAATGAGCAGTTCTTC CASSEFGTGAYNEQFF
. 11 TRBJ1-1 . TRBV13 TGTGCCAGCAGCTTATTCGGTGAAGCTTTCTTT CASSLFGEAFF
. 16 TRBJ1-2 . TRBV5-1 TGCGCCAGCAGCCACGGGACAAAAGAACGTAACTATGGCTACACCTTC CASSHGTKERNYGYTF
. 15 TRBJ1-1 . TRBV6-6 TGTGCCAGCAGCTACTTTCGACAGATGAACACTGAAGCTTTCTTT CASSYFRQMNTEAFF
TRBD1 14 TRBJ1-5 . TRBV29-1 TGCAGCGTTAACTTCACAGGGGGCAGTCAGCCCCAGCATTTT CSVNFTGGSQPQHF